This T cell receptor beta chain was sequenced in a study of shared clonotypes between healthy human individuals. The study's findings and limits: Larger estimated richness was generally recorded for naive subsets relative to memory subsets.

Germline assignment: CDR1 MNHEY and CDR2 SMNVEV (reference sequence). The CDR3 is 13 residues long. Deletions cut 8 bases from V and 2 bases from J, with 13 bases between. This clone was counted a single time. Its matching antigen is unknown. Sequencing used immunoSEQ multiplex PCR; TCRdb keeps in-frame clones, though not all of them. Of 1.5 million to 2.5 million clones listed, about 95% are singletons. CD45RO negativity and positive selection for CCR7 defined naive CD8 cells, a population that excluded terminally differentiated effector memory CD45RA+ cells. The chain recombines TRBV27 with TRBJ2-7; tentative D call: TRBD1 (6 bases). The receptor's source is a man in his late teens or twenties in good health. The sequenced sample was naive CD8+ T cells sorted from blood. CDR3 region: CASLDSRTYEQYF. In DNA form, the CDR3 reads TGTGCCAGCTTGGACAGCAGGACCTACGAGCAGTACTTC.